The 4 T cell receptor beta chains listed next were all sequenced from one sample in a study of cytomegalovirus exposure and HLA in healthy donors (dated by TCRdb to the late 2010s). The library was prepared using the immunoSEQ multiplex PCR assay. Imported from immuneACCESS, the table was reduced by TCRdb to in-frame sequences with V and J called. These copies leave out some clones; in studies compared against another copy, an unresolved V gene accounts for under half, and the cause of the remainder is not known. The sample table shows some 120,000 clones, and 85% to 90% are seen once. The ten largest clones take up 1.5% to 2% of the sample. Sequencing used PBMCs. The source of these receptors is a woman between 18 and 29 years old in good health and CMV-seronegative.

This rearrangement joins TRBV6-4 to TRBJ1-2; the match to TRBD1 covers 11 bases. The junction had 2 bases not matched to a gene; V was cut back by 3 bases and J by 2 bases. The germline CDR1 and CDR2 sequences are MRHNA and SNTAGT. The CDR3 contains 15 residues. For the CDR3, the DNA is TGTGCCAGCAGTGATCGGACAGGGGGCAACTATGGCTACACCTTC. Residues: CASSDRTGGNYGYTF.

This chain links TRBV19 with TRBJ2-7, with TRBD2 as a possible D gene (6 bases). CDR3 length equals 12 residues. CDR1 and CDR2 from the germline V gene are LNHDA and SQIVND (reference sequence). Trimming left V 6 bases short and J 6 bases short, with 12 bases between. The CDR3 reads CASRTGTGEQYF. In DNA, the CDR3 is TGTGCCAGTAGAACCGGGACTGGCGAGCAGTACTTC.

V and J are TRBV28 and TRBJ1-5, with a tentative D call TRBD1 (5 bases). This CDR3 has 14 amino acids. The V gene's germline CDR1 is MDHEN and CDR2 SYDVKM. With 3 bases removed from V and 7 bases from J, the gap between germline ends came to 13 bases. The CDR3 nucleotides are TGTGCCAGCAGTTTTGCCCCAGGGAACCAGCCCCAGCATTTT. The encoded protein is CASSFAPGNQPQHF.

The chain uses TRBV19 and TRBJ1-2; 9 bases are shared with TRBD1. Germline V gene sequence: CDR1 LNHDA, CDR2 SQIVND (reference sequence). The V and J ends lost 10 bases and 4 bases, in that order; junction bases with no gene match: 16. This CDR3 has 16 residues. CDR3 nucleotides: TGTGCCACACAGGACAGGGGAATTGCGCGAGGCTATGGCTACACCTTC. Amino acid sequence: CATQDRGIARGYGYTF.